The rows below give T cell receptor beta chains drawn from one sample of a study of blood T cell repertoires in COVID-19. Some clones are missing from TCRdb's copy, which holds only in-frame ones; the method was immunoSEQ multiplex PCR. The sample includes roughly 220,000 clones, approximately 90% of them seen just once. The sequenced material came from PBMCs or T cells enriched from blood (not recorded which). The receptor set was obtained from a woman in her 30s who had recovered from COVID-19. Both conserved end residues are part of each CDR3. Fields, in order: J gene, clone size, V gene, D gene, CDR3 DNA, CDR3 protein. The D gene is left open where the match is weak. A clone size is listed for some rows: how often the clone was seen (once, few, many), or a class if it is expanded.

TRBJ1-2 - TRBV2 TRBD1 TGTGCCAGCAGTGAAACAGGGGGAGCTTCTAACTATGGCTACACCTTC CASSETGGASNYGYTF
TRBJ1-5 once TRBV4-3 - TGCGCCAGCAGCCAAGAGTACTCGGGAGATCAGCCCCAGCATTTT CASSQEYSGDQPQHF
TRBJ1-4 - TRBV5-4 - TGTGCCAGCAGCGCCTACAGGTCGAGACATGAAAAACTGTTTTTT CASSAYRSRHEKLFF
TRBJ2-1 once TRBV7-3 TRBD2 TGTGCCAGCAGCTTTAGCGGGGGAGGCAATGAGCAGTTCTTC CASSFSGGGNEQFF
TRBJ2-1 - TRBV18 TRBD2 TGTGCCAGCTCAGTTCTCCTAGCGGGCAATTACAATGAGCAGTTCTTC CASSVLLAGNYNEQFF
TRBJ2-1 once TRBV3-1/TRBV3-2 TRBD2 TGTGCCAGCAGCCAAGGGCCTCCGGGGGGTGACATTGGGAATGAGCAGTTCTTC CASSQGPPGGDIGNEQFF
TRBJ2-3 - TRBV7-3 TRBD2 TGTGCCAGCAGCTTGGCTAGCGGGGGGGTTGTAGATACGCAGTATTTT CASSLASGGVVDTQYF
TRBJ1-2 - TRBV7-2 TRBD1 TGTGCCAGCAGCCGCGACCCGGGACAGCACGGGGGCTACACCTTC CASSRDPGQHGGYTF
TRBJ1-1 - TRBV6-2/TRBV6-3 - TGTGCCAGCAGTTACTCCCCGGGGGACACTGAAGCTTTCTTT CASSYSPGDTEAFF
TRBJ1-6 - TRBV19 - TGTGCCAGTAGTATTGGGAGCTCCTATAATTCACCCCTCCACTTT CASSIGSSYNSPLHF
TRBJ2-1 many TRBV7-6 - TGTGCCAGCAGCTTAGCAGGGGCCTACAATGAGCAGTTCTTC CASSLAGAYNEQFF
TRBJ1-5 once TRBV19 TRBD1 TGTGCCAGTAGTATGGGACAGCTAGAAAATCAGCCCCAGCATTTT CASSMGQLENQPQHF
TRBJ2-1 - TRBV6-2/TRBV6-3 - TGTGCCAGCAGTTATGGACGGTGGGGGCCCGGGTTCTTC CASSYGRWGPGFF
TRBJ2-1 - TRBV7-2 - TGTGCCAGCAGCCCTCCCGGGAATGAGCAGTTCTTC CASSPPGNEQFF
TRBJ2-7 - TRBV19 - TGTGCCAGTAGACAAACCCCTAGGGGGGAGCAGTACTTC CASRQTPRGEQYF
TRBJ1-5 - TRBV10-3 TRBD1 TGTGCCATCAGTGAGGGGACAGTAGGACGAAATCAGCCCCAGCATTTT CAISEGTVGRNQPQHF